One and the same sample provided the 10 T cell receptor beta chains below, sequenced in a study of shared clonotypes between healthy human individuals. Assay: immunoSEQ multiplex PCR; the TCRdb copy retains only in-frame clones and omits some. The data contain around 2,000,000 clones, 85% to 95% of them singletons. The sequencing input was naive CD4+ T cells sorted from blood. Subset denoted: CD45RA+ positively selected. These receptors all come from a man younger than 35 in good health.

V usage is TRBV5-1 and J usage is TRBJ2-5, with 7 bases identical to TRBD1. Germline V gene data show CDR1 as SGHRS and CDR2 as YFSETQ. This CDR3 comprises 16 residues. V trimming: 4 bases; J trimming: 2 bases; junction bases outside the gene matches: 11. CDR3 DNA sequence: TGCGCCAGCAGCCCTGGGGACAGACTACCGCAAGAGACCCAGTACTTC. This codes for CASSPGDRLPQETQYF.

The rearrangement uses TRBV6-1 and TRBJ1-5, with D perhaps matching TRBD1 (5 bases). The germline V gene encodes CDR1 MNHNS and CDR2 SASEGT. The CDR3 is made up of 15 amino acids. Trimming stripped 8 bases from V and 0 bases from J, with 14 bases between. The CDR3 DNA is TGTGCCAGCTCGGGGGATTATTTTAGCAATCAGCCCCAGCATTTT. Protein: CASSGDYFSNQPQHF.

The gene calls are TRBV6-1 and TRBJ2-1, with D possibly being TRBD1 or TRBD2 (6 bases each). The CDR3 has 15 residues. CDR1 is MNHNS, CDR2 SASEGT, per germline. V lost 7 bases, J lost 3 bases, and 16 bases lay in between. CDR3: CASIKQEGVYNEQFF. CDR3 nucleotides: TGTGCCAGCATTAAACAGGAGGGGGTCTACAATGAGCAGTTCTTC.

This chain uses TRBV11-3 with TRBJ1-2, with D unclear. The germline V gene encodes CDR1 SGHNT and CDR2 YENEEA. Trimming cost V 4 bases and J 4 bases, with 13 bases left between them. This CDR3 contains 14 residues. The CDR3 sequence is CASSSREDPYGYTF. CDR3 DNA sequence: TGTGCCAGCAGCTCCCGGGAGGATCCCTATGGCTACACCTTC.

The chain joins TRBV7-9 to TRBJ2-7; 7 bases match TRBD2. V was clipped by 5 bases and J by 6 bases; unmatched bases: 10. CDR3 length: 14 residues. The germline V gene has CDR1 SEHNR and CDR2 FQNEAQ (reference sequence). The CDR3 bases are TGTGCCAGCAGCCCGCGGGGGAGGCCTTTCGAGCAGTACTTC. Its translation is CASSPRGRPFEQYF.

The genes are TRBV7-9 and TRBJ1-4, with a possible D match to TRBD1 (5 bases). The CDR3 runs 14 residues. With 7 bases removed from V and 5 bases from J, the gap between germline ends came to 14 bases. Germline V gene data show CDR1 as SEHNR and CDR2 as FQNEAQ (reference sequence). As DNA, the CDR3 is TGTGCCAGCACCTTGACAGAAATAAATGAAAAACTGTTTTTT. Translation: CASTLTEINEKLFF. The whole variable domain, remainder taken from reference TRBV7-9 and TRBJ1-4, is DTGVSQNPRHKITKRGQNVTFRCDPISEHNRLYWYRQTLGQGPEFLTYFQNEAQLEKSRLLSDRFSAERPKGSFSTLEIQRTEQGDSAMYLCASTLTEINEKLFFGSGTQLSVL.

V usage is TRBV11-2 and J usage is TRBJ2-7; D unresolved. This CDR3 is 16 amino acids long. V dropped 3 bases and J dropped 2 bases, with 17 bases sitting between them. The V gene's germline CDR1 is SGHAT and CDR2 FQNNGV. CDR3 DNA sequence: TGTGCCAGCAGCTTTGGTTGGTTGGGCACCACCTACGAGCAGTACTTC. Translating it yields CASSFGWLGTTYEQYF.

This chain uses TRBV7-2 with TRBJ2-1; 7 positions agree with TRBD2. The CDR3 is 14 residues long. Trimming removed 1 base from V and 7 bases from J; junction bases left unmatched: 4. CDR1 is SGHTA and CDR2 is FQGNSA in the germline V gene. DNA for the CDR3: TGTGCCAGCAGCTTAGGGATAGCGGGTAATGAGCAGTTCTTC. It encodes CASSLGIAGNEQFF.

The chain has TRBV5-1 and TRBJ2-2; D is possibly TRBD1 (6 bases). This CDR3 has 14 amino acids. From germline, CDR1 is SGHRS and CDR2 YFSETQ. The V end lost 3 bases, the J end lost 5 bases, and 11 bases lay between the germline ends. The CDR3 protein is CASSSLTGTGELFF. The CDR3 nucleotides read TGCGCCAGCAGCTCCCTAACAGGGACCGGGGAGCTGTTTTTT.

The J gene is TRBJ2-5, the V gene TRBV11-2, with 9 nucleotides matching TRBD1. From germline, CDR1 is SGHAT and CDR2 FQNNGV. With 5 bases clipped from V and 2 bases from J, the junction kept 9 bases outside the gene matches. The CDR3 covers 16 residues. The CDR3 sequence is CASSKIGQGLQETQYF. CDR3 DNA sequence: TGTGCCAGCAGCAAGATCGGACAGGGGTTACAAGAGACCCAGTACTTC.